Listed below are T cell receptor beta chains from one sample, sequenced in a study of blood T cell repertoires in COVID-19. Data came from immunoSEQ multiplex PCR; TCRdb stores just in-frame clones and leaves some out. In the table there are tens of thousands of clones, around four fifths of which are singletons. The material sequenced was peripheral blood. The source of these receptors is a man in his 70s with acute or convalescent COVID-19. Both conserved end residues are part of each CDR3. The order of the fields is D gene, V gene, J gene, clone size, CDR3 DNA, CDR3 protein. The D gene is left open where the match is weak. The listing skips clone size in some rows; elsewhere it reads once, few, many or a size class.

NA	TRBV3-1/TRBV3-2	TRBJ1-3	NA	TGTGCCAGCAGCCAGGGGGCCTCTGGAAACACCATATATTTT	CASSQGASGNTIYF
NA	TRBV5-1	TRBJ1-3	NA	TGCGCCAGCAGCCTCCTACAGGGTTCCTCTGGAAACACCATATATTTT	CASSLLQGSSGNTIYF
TRBD2	TRBV29-1	TRBJ2-7	NA	TGCAGCGTTTTTGGGACTACCTCCTACGAGCAGTACTTC	CSVFGTTSYEQYF
TRBD2	TRBV10-1	TRBJ2-3	NA	TGCGCCAGCAGTGAGGACAGCGGGGGGGCCTCAGATACGCAGTATTTT	CASSEDSGGASDTQYF
NA	TRBV10-3	TRBJ1-2	NA	TGTGCCATCACCGCCAGACAGGACAACTATGGCTACACCTTC	CAITARQDNYGYTF
TRBD1	TRBV5-1	TRBJ2-1	NA	TGCGCCAGCAGCCCGGGACAGTACTCCTACAATGAGCAGTTCTTC	CASSPGQYSYNEQFF
NA	TRBV5-6	TRBJ1-6	NA	TGTGCCAGCAGCTTGCTTGCAGACGCGGTGAGTGAATCACCCCTCCACTTT	CASSLLADAVSESPLHF
TRBD1	TRBV11-2	TRBJ2-7	NA	TGTGCCAGCAGCGCGCTTCCGGGACAGGGCGTATACGAGCAGTACTTC	CASSALPGQGVYEQYF
NA	TRBV7-7	TRBJ2-5	NA	TGTGCTAGCAGCCCCTCAGCGGGAGAGACCCAGTACTTC	CASSPSAGETQYF
NA	TRBV5-1	TRBJ2-7	NA	TGCGCCAGCAGCCCACCCGGGTCAGCCTACGAGCAGTACTTC	CASSPPGSAYEQYF
NA	TRBV4-1	TRBJ1-5	once	TGCGCCAGCAGCCAAGGGGGGGACTCGAATCAGCCCCAGCATTTT	CASSQGGDSNQPQHF
TRBD2	TRBV7-9	TRBJ2-5	once	TGTGCCAGCAGCCCGCGACTAGCGGGGAGACAAGAGACCCAGTACTTC	CASSPRLAGRQETQYF
NA	TRBV4-1	TRBJ1-1	NA	TGCGCCAGCAGCCAAGATACCGGGAGGGACACTGAAGCTTTCTTT	CASSQDTGRDTEAFF
TRBD2	TRBV19	TRBJ2-1	NA	TGTGCCAGTAGTGTTTGGACTAGCGGGGGTGCCTACAATGAGCAGTTCTTC	CASSVWTSGGAYNEQFF
TRBD2	TRBV10-2	TRBJ2-1	NA	TGCGCCAGCACCTTAGCGGGGGGCTCCTACAATGAGCAGTTCTTC	CASTLAGGSYNEQFF
TRBD2	TRBV6-6	TRBJ2-7	NA	TGTGCCAGCAGTCGGACTAGCGGGGGGGCCCAGTCCTACGAGCAGTACTTC	CASSRTSGGAQSYEQYF
NA	TRBV10-1	TRBJ2-7	few	TGCGCCAGCAGTGTGACAATCGGGGGCGAGCAGTACTTC	CASSVTIGGEQYF
NA	TRBV7-2	TRBJ1-1	NA	TGTGCCAGCAGCTCTTGGGGTCGCGGGGGCACTGAAGCTTTCTTT	CASSSWGRGGTEAFF
NA	TRBV6-5	TRBJ1-6	NA	TGTGCCAGCAGTTACCAGGGCTTCTATAATTCACCCCTCCACTTT	CASSYQGFYNSPLHF
NA	TRBV10-1	TRBJ2-2	NA	TGCGCCAGCAGCCGGGACTTATCGACCGGGGAGCTGTTTTTT	CASSRDLSTGELFF
TRBD2	TRBV5-4	TRBJ2-3	NA	TGTGCCAGCAGCCGACGGACTAGCGACACAGATACGCAGTATTTT	CASSRRTSDTDTQYF
NA	TRBV7-3	TRBJ2-2	NA	TGTGCCAGCAGCCTACTGGCAGGCGTCACCGGGGAGCTGTTTTTT	CASSLLAGVTGELFF
NA	TRBV9	TRBJ2-1	once	TGTGCCAGCAGCGTATTCACCGGTATTTATGAGCAGTTCTTC	CASSVFTGIYEQFF
NA	TRBV20-1	TRBJ1-6	NA	TGCAGTGCTAGAGGGGGGGGTCTGCTCCACTTT	CSARGGGLLHF
TRBD1	TRBV11-1	TRBJ1-1	NA	TGTGCCAGCAGACCGCGGACAGGGTTGAACACTGAAGCTTTCTTT	CASRPRTGLNTEAFF
TRBD1	TRBV5-1	TRBJ1-2	NA	TGCGCCAGCAGCCCGGACGAGGGGGCGGCTGGCTACACCTTC	CASSPDEGAAGYTF
NA	TRBV18	TRBJ2-1	few	TGTGCCAGCTCGCCCCCCGGTGAGCAGTTCTTC	CASSPPGEQFF
NA	TRBV2	TRBJ2-1	NA	TGTGCCAGCATGAGGGAAAGCTCCTACAATGAGCAGTTCTTC	CASMRESSYNEQFF
TRBD2	TRBV9	TRBJ2-5	NA	TGTGCCAGCAGCGTAGGGGCTAGCGGGGCGGTCGAGACCCAGTACTTC	CASSVGASGAVETQYF
NA	TRBV2	TRBJ1-5	once	TGTGCCAGCAGTGAACAGGGGTCGCGCAATCAGCCCCAGCATTTT	CASSEQGSRNQPQHF
NA	TRBV18	TRBJ2-7	NA	TGTGCCAGCTCACCAACAGCAAAGTACGAGCAGTACTTC	CASSPTAKYEQYF
TRBD1	TRBV24-1	TRBJ1-5	NA	TGTGCCACCAGTGATTCCCGACAGGGCGATCAGCCCCAGCATTTT	CATSDSRQGDQPQHF
TRBD1	TRBV28	TRBJ2-5	NA	TGTGCCAGCAGTCCAGGGACAGGGGGCGGAGAGACCCAGTACTTC	CASSPGTGGGETQYF
TRBD1	TRBV7-9	TRBJ2-3	NA	TGTGCCAGCAGACTACAGGGGATTGGAGATACGCAGTATTTT	CASRLQGIGDTQYF
NA	TRBV3-1/TRBV3-2	TRBJ1-3	medium-sized	TGTGCCAGCAGCCAATCTAGCTACGGAAACACCATATATTTT	CASSQSSYGNTIYF
TRBD1	TRBV7-3	TRBJ1-2	NA	TGTGCCAGCAGCCCACGAGGGGGGACAGGGGCCTTCACCTATGGCTACACCTTC	CASSPRGGTGAFTYGYTF
TRBD1	TRBV15	TRBJ1-1	few	TGTGCCACCAGCACTAGACAGGGGGTAACTGAAGCTTTCTTT	CATSTRQGVTEAFF
TRBD1	TRBV5-3	TRBJ1-4	few	TGTGCCAGAAGCCGGGGACAGGGGGGAGGAACTAATGAAAAACTGTTTTTT	CARSRGQGGGTNEKLFF
TRBD1	TRBV5-6	TRBJ2-7	NA	TGTGCCAGCAGCTCCCGGGACAGCGTCTCCTACGAGCAGTACTTC	CASSSRDSVSYEQYF
NA	TRBV6-5	TRBJ2-7	once	TGTGCCAGCAGTTACTCGATCGGAGGGATTTACGAGCAGTACTTC	CASSYSIGGIYEQYF
NA	TRBV19	TRBJ1-1	NA	TGTGCCAGTAGTATAATTCGGGACACTGAAGCTTTCTTT	CASSIIRDTEAFF
TRBD1	TRBV5-1	TRBJ1-1	once	TGCGCCAGCACCCGACAGGGATTGAACACTGAAGCTTTCTTT	CASTRQGLNTEAFF
NA	TRBV29-1	TRBJ2-3	NA	TGCAGCGTTTTACCCCGGACTACGCTCACAGATACGCAGTATTTT	CSVLPRTTLTDTQYF
NA	TRBV20-1	TRBJ1-2	NA	TGCAGTGCTAGAGAGGGCACCGGCTACACCTTC	CSAREGTGYTF
NA	TRBV7-3	TRBJ1-3	NA	TGTGCCAGCAGCCCGGGACAAGGAAACACCATATATTTT	CASSPGQGNTIYF
NA	TRBV21-1	TRBJ2-1	few	TGTGCCAGCAGCAAATACGAGGGGGCCCAAGCGGGGGCAAGTTACAATGAGCAGTTCTTC	CASSKYEGAQAGASYNEQFF
NA	TRBV19	TRBJ2-5	NA	TGTGCCAGCTCTACCCAGGGCCAAGAGACCCAGTACTTC	CASSTQGQETQYF
TRBD2	TRBV29-1	TRBJ2-1	NA	TGCAGCGTTGTAGCGGGGGCCAGGTCCTACAATGAGCAGTTCTTC	CSVVAGARSYNEQFF
NA	TRBV6-5	TRBJ2-5	NA	TGTGCCAGCAGTTACCGCGGGATTCAGGAGACCCAGTACTTC	CASSYRGIQETQYF
NA	TRBV10-2	TRBJ2-5	NA	TGCGCCAGCAGTGAAGGGGGAGCTGGGGCCGGGACCCAGTACTTC	CASSEGGAGAGTQYF
TRBD1	TRBV11-3	TRBJ2-1	NA	TGTGCCAGCAGCCTTGGACAGGGGACACGCTCCTACAATGAGCAGTTCTTC	CASSLGQGTRSYNEQFF
TRBD1	TRBV19	TRBJ2-7	NA	TGTGCGACAGGGTCCCCCTACGAGCAGTACTTC	CATGSPYEQYF
NA	TRBV28	TRBJ1-3	NA	TGTGCCAGCAGTCCCTTACAGGGTATGGGCTCTGGAAACACCATATATTTT	CASSPLQGMGSGNTIYF
TRBD1	TRBV11-2	TRBJ1-3	few	TGTGCCAGCAGCTTGGACAGGGTGCCAGGAAACACCATATATTTT	CASSLDRVPGNTIYF
TRBD2	TRBV15	TRBJ2-5	NA	TGTGCCACCAGCAGGGAACTAGCGGGGAACCAAGAGACCCAGTACTTC	CATSRELAGNQETQYF